The 16 T cell receptor beta chains listed next were all sequenced from one sample in a study of T-cell reconstitution after alpha-beta-depleted transplantation in children. TCRbeta library construction was performed incorporating unique molecular identifiers. TCRdb ran MiXCR on the PCR reads and lists one entry per CDR3 protein. Among about 300,000 distinct CDR3 sequences listed, around 10% were seen once. Here the sequenced sample was PBMCs, taken before TCRalphabeta/CD19-depleted stem cell transplant. These receptors were collected from a boy in the first two years of life with acute myeloid leukemia, due to receive a stem cell transplant.

Only a few counts were recorded for this clonotype. This chain uses TRBV6-4 with TRBJ2-3, with 8 nucleotides matching TRBD1. V trimming: 0 bases; J trimming: 2 bases; junction bases outside the gene matches: 1. CDR1 and CDR2 (germline): MRHNA, SNTAGT. This CDR3 has 15 residues. This CDR3 is CASSDSTGATDTQYF. CDR3 bases: TGTGCCAGCAGTGACTCGACAGGGGCCACAGATACGCAGTATTTT.

This clonotype was seen at least ten times. This chain connects TRBV5-4 to TRBJ2-1; 9 nucleotides match TRBD2. CDR3 length: 20 amino acids. The J segment lost 4 bases and the V segment lost 1 base, leaving 18 bases of the junction unmatched. CDR1 and CDR2 (germline): SGHNT, YYREEE (reference sequence). CDR3 residues: CASSLSGQAGTSHVYNEQFF. The CDR3 DNA reads TGTGCCAGCAGCTTGTCGGGACAAGCCGGGACTAGCCACGTATACAATGAGCAGTTCTTC. Full variable domain (remainder filled in from reference TRBV5-4 and TRBJ2-1): ETGVTQSPTHLIKTRGQQVTLRCSSQSGHNTVSWYQQALGQGPQFIFQYYREEENGRGNFPPRFSGLQFPNYSSELNVNALELDDSALYLCASSLSGQAGTSHVYNEQFFGPGTRLTVL.

This clonotype was recorded a few times. The chain employs TRBV14 and TRBJ2-3; unclear D gene. Deletions cut 1 base from V and 0 bases from J, with 14 bases between. CDR1 and CDR2 from the germline V gene are SGHDN and FVKESK. The CDR3 sequence is 17 residues long. The CDR3 coding sequence is TGTGCCAGCAGCCAAGGCGGAAGGGTCAGGAGCACAGATACGCAGTATTTT. Translation: CASSQGGRVRSTDTQYF.

This clonotype has a handful of counts. Since the CDR3 does not end with the conserved phenylalanine or tryptophan, this likely comes from a read error. The gene calls are TRBV5-6 and TRBJ2-5; D is uncertain. The CDR3 is 14 residues long. Trimming took 2 bases from V and 4 from J, leaving 12 bases between them. Germline V gene data show CDR1 as SGHDT and CDR2 as YYEEEE. DNA for the CDR3: TGTGCCAGCAGCTTCATTAGCTTTGGAGAGACCCAGTACCTC. Its protein product is CASSFISFGETQYL.

This clonotype was found many times. This chain joins TRBV12-3 or TRBV12-4 and TRBJ1-6; 7 bases agree with TRBD1. With V trimmed by 1 base and J by 6 bases, 3 bases remained unmatched. The CDR3 consists of 15 residues. This CDR3 is CASSLESGGNSPLHF. Written as DNA, the CDR3 is TGTGCCAGCAGTTTAGAGTCAGGGGGTAATTCACCCCTCCACTTT.

This clonotype has a count of ten or more. The chain combines TRBV18 with TRBJ2-6; the D is unclear. This CDR3 comprises 13 residues. From germline, CDR1 is KGHSH and CDR2 LQKENI. With 0 bases removed from V and 3 bases from J, the gap between germline ends came to 0 bases. CDR3 in amino acids: CASSPPGANVLTF. CDR3 DNA sequence: TGTGCCAGCTCACCACCTGGGGCCAACGTCCTGACTTTC.

This clonotype was seen many times. The chain is built from TRBV20-1 and TRBJ1-1; D is unclear. The germline V gene has CDR1 DFQATT and CDR2 SNEGSKA (reference sequence). The CDR3 length is 11 residues. V lost 6 bases to trimming and J lost 4 bases, with 9 bases between them. CDR3 sequence (DNA): TGCAGTGCCACCCGCCCCACTGAAGCTTTCTTT. This sequence encodes CSATRPTEAFF.

This clonotype was seen repeatedly, ten times or more. The chain employs TRBV11-2 and TRBJ2-7; D gene unclear. Trimming pared 6 bases from V and 5 bases from J, leaving 11 bases between. The germline CDR1 and CDR2 sequences are SGHAT and FQNNGV. The CDR3 is made up of 12 amino acids. CDR3 nucleotide sequence: TGTGCCAGCAGTTCCTACACCGACGAGCAGTACTTC. The encoded protein is CASSSYTDEQYF.

The sample holds many counts of this clonotype. V and J are TRBV6-5 and TRBJ2-3, with 9 nucleotides matching TRBD1. This CDR3 has 16 residues. The trim removed 4 bases at V and 3 bases at J, leaving 8 bases unmatched. Germline CDR1 reads MNHEY; CDR2 reads SVGAGI. This CDR3 is CASSSPPGQGTDTQYF. Here the CDR3 DNA reads TGTGCCAGCAGTTCTCCCCCGGGACAGGGTACAGATACGCAGTATTTT.

At least ten counts were recorded for this clonotype. This chain links TRBV12-3 or TRBV12-4 with TRBJ2-2, with TRBD2 identical over 9 bases. V trimming: 0 bases; J trimming: 7 bases; junction bases outside the gene matches: 6. The CDR3 contains 16 residues. CDR3 sequence: CASSLAPLAGFGELFF. CDR3 DNA sequence: TGTGCCAGCAGTTTAGCCCCTCTAGCGGGATTCGGGGAGCTGTTTTTT.

The sample holds many counts of this clonotype. The chain is built from TRBV6-1 and TRBJ2-5, with D perhaps given as TRBD1 or TRBD2 (5 bases each). The V gene lost 3 bases and the J gene lost 5 bases, with 16 bases spanning the gap. Per germline, CDR1 MNHNS and CDR2 SASEGT. The CDR3 has 15 residues. This CDR3 reads CASSENIRGTETQYF. For the CDR3, the DNA is TGTGCCAGCAGTGAGAACATTCGAGGGACGGAGACCCAGTACTTC.

The chain has TRBV28 and TRBJ2-2; 16 positions agree with TRBD2. This CDR3 spans 18 amino acids. Germline V gene sequence: CDR1 MDHEN, CDR2 SYDVKM. With 4 bases clipped from V and 6 bases from J, the junction kept 8 bases outside the gene matches. The CDR3 nucleotides read TGTGCCAGCAGTTCCCCCGGGACTAGCGGGGGGGCCTCCGGGGAGCTGTTTTTT. Protein product: CASSSPGTSGGASGELFF. The whole variable domain, remainder taken from reference TRBV28 and TRBJ2-2, is DVKVTQSSRYLVKRTGEKVFLECVQDMDHENMFWYRQDPGLGLRLIYFSYDVKMKEKGDIPEGYSVSREKKERFSLILESASTNQTSMYLCASSSPGTSGGASGELFFGEGSRLTVL.

This clonotype was counted at least ten times. The chain combines TRBV19 with TRBJ2-5; 11 bases are a match to TRBD2. Unmatched junction bases numbered 5, after V lost 5 bases and J lost 3 bases. The CDR3 has 15 amino acids. The V gene's germline CDR1 is LNHDA and CDR2 SQIVND (reference sequence). The chain's CDR3 is CASSSLAGGKETQYF. The CDR3 DNA reads TGTGCCAGTAGTTCTCTAGCGGGAGGTAAAGAGACCCAGTACTTC.

A few counts support this clonotype. The CDR3 reads CASSRSSGRAYEQYF. CDR3 nucleotides: TGTGCCAGCAGCCGCTCTAGCGGGAGGGCCTACGAGCAGTACTTC. The V call is TRBV7-9, the J call TRBJ2-7; 12 bases agree with TRBD2. J lost 2 bases, V lost 5 bases, and 4 bases had no gene match. CDR1 is SEHNR and CDR2 is FQNEAQ in the germline V gene (reference sequence). There are 15 residues in the CDR3.

Of note for this clonotype: This may come from a read error, since a much larger clone is one base off. J is TRBJ2-1 and V is TRBV4-3, with D perhaps matching TRBD2 (5 bases). Trimming took off 2 bases at V and 7 bases at J, with 12 bases between the two ends. This CDR3 has 14 residues. The germline V gene has CDR1 LGHNA and CDR2 YSLEER. CDR3 in amino acids: CASSQMTSGNEQFF. Here the CDR3 DNA reads TGCGCCAGCAGCCAAATGACCTCGGGGAATGAGCAGTTCTTC.

This clonotype was seen ten or more times. This rearrangement joins TRBV7-2 to TRBJ2-3; TRBD2 agrees at 9 bases. The ends lost 6 bases at V and 7 bases at J; junction bases unmatched: 17. Germline loops: CDR1 SGHTA, CDR2 FQGNSA. This CDR3 has 17 amino acids. The CDR3 region has the DNA TGTGCCAGCAGACTTACTCTACTAGGCGGGGGGGCGAATACGCAGTATTTT. Encoded protein: CASRLTLLGGGANTQYF.